This passage covers 17 T cell receptor beta chains from one sample sequenced in a study of CD8+ T cells in alopecia areata. Extraction of RNA preceded its reverse transcription into cDNA, which served as the sequencing template. Here immunoSEQ multiplex PCR was the method, and the copy in TCRdb shows in-frame clones only, minus some. The profile covers 200,000 to 250,000 clones, with around 62% appearing a single time and 0.45% taken by the ten largest. The sample consisted of CD4+ T cells sorted from blood, taken at week 0. The receptors come from a human donor with alopecia areata.

The CDR3 DNA reads TGTGCCAGCAGACCTCTTAGCGGGAGGTTTTACAATGAGCAGTTCTTC. Its protein product is CASRPLSGRFYNEQFF. The chain is built from TRBV11-2 and TRBJ2-1; TRBD2 matches at 10 bases. With V trimmed by 6 bases and J by 4 bases, 9 bases remained unmatched. This CDR3 is 16 amino acids long. CDR1 and CDR2 (germline): SGHAT, FQNNGV.

The table lists this clone with a few counts. The chain recombines TRBV7-2 with TRBJ2-6; D ambiguous. Per germline, CDR1 SGHTA and CDR2 FQGNSA. Trimming pared 5 bases from V and 1 base from J, leaving 6 bases between. The CDR3 runs 14 residues. CDR3 loop: CASSGQSGANVLTF. The CDR3 DNA reads as TGTGCCAGCAGCGGCCAGTCTGGGGCCAACGTCCTGACTTTC.

CDR3 in amino acids: CASSYDRHNYGYTF. In DNA, the CDR3 is TGTGCCAGCAGTTACGACCGGCACAACTATGGCTACACCTTC. The chain uses TRBV6-5 and TRBJ1-2; D remains ambiguous. Germline V gene sequence: CDR1 MNHEY, CDR2 SVGAGI. V lost 2 bases, J lost 2 bases, and 9 bases lay in between. CDR3 size: 14 residues.

J is TRBJ1-2 and V is TRBV9; D gene ambiguous. The CDR3 covers 12 residues. Germline-derived CDR1 and CDR2 are SGDLS and YYNGEE. V was trimmed by 0 bases and J by 7 bases, leaving 7 bases between them. CDR3 nucleotides: TGTGCCAGCAGCGTAGGAGTGGGTGGCTACACCTTC. This sequence encodes CASSVGVGGYTF.

The chain links TRBV7-8 to TRBJ2-1, with 7 bases matching TRBD1. This CDR3 spans 15 amino acids. Germline assignment: CDR1 SGHVS and CDR2 FQNEAQ. V dropped 4 bases and J dropped 2; count of bases not matched to a gene: 5. CDR3 sequence (DNA): TGTGCCAGCAGCTCGACCGGGACAGCCTACAATGAGCAGTTCTTC. This sequence encodes CASSSTGTAYNEQFF.

The chain links TRBV5-6 to TRBJ2-5; D ambiguous. The CDR3 sequence is 14 residues long. The V gene lost 0 bases and the J gene lost 1 base, with 7 bases spanning the gap. Germline V gene data show CDR1 as SGHDT and CDR2 as YYEEEE. The CDR3 bases are TGTGCCAGCAGCTTGGTCATGTCCCAAGAGACCCAGTACTTC. Translated, it gives CASSLVMSQETQYF.

The CDR3 sequence is CASSVAPSGGMNEQFF. The CDR3 region has the DNA TGTGCCAGCAGCGTAGCTCCCAGTGGGGGAATGAATGAGCAGTTCTTC. V and J are TRBV9 and TRBJ2-1; D possibly matches TRBD1 or TRBD2 (5 bases each). The CDR3 runs 16 residues. Trimming removed 0 bases from V and 7 bases from J, with 17 bases in between. Germline-derived CDR1 and CDR2 are SGDLS and YYNGEE.

This clone was observed a few times. This chain joins TRBV29-1 and TRBJ2-1; the D gene is possibly TRBD1 (6 bases). Germline CDR1 reads SQVTM; CDR2 reads ANQGSEA. The CDR3 loop spans 11 amino acids. V dropped 5 bases and J dropped 8 bases, with 10 bases sitting between them. CDR3 sequence: CSVLQGYEQFF. The DNA of the CDR3 is TGCAGCGTTCTCCAGGGGTATGAGCAGTTCTTC.

The chain carries TRBV6-5 and TRBJ2-5; D gene ambiguous. V was cut by 2 bases and J by 2 bases, with 6 bases left in between. The CDR3 runs 13 residues. The V gene's germline CDR1 is MNHEY and CDR2 SVGAGI. The CDR3 is CASSYVRQETQYF. CDR3 bases: TGTGCCAGCAGTTACGTCAGGCAAGAGACCCAGTACTTC.

The CDR3 coding sequence is TGTGCCTGGAAGTCACACCCAGGCAATCAGCCCCAGCATTTT. Amino acid sequence: CAWKSHPGNQPQHF. V gene TRBV30 combines with J gene TRBJ1-5; no clear D gene. V was trimmed by 4 bases and J by 2 bases, leaving 12 bases between them. The CDR3 contains 14 residues. Germline CDR1 reads GTSNPN; CDR2 reads SVGIG (reference sequence).

The rearrangement links TRBV5-1 to TRBJ2-1; D remains unclear. This CDR3 has 15 amino acids. V lost 4 bases, J lost 2 bases, and 13 bases lay in between. Germline V lookup: CDR1 SGHRS, CDR2 YFSETQ. CDR3 nucleotide sequence: TGCGCCAGCAGCGCGGATGGCGATCCCTACAATGAGCAGTTCTTC. Amino acids: CASSADGDPYNEQFF. The whole variable domain, remainder taken from reference TRBV5-1 and TRBJ2-1, is KAGVTQTPRYLIKTRGQQVTLSCSPISGHRSVSWYQQTPGQGLQFLFEYFSETQRNKGNFPGRFSGRQFSNSRSEMNVSTLELGDSALYLCASSADGDPYNEQFFGPGTRLTVL.

This chain links TRBV18 with TRBJ1-6; D unresolved. Germline assignment: CDR1 KGHSH and CDR2 LQKENI. This CDR3 region has 12 residues. The V and J ends lost 6 bases and 6 bases respectively, with 6 bases between them. This chain's CDR3 is CASSSGNSPLHF. As DNA, the CDR3 is TGTGCCAGCTCCAGTGGTAATTCACCCCTCCACTTT.

A single count supports this clone. V usage is TRBV5-1 and J usage is TRBJ1-1, with 7 bases matching TRBD1. Losses at the gene ends were 4 bases for V and 1 base for J; bases not matched to a gene: 7. This CDR3 region has 15 residues. Germline V gene sequence: CDR1 SGHRS, CDR2 YFSETQ. CDR3: CASSTSGGKNTEAFF. CDR3 bases: TGCGCCAGCAGCACATCAGGGGGAAAGAACACTGAAGCTTTCTTT. Complete variable domain (other parts from reference TRBV5-1 and TRBJ1-1): KAGVTQTPRYLIKTRGQQVTLSCSPISGHRSVSWYQQTPGQGLQFLFEYFSETQRNKGNFPGRFSGRQFSNSRSEMNVSTLELGDSALYLCASSTSGGKNTEAFFGQGTRLTVV.

This clone was seen just once. V and J are TRBV30 and TRBJ1-1, with D possibly TRBD1 on 5 matching bases. Deletions cut 1 base from V and 2 bases from J, with 14 bases between. The CDR3 is 15 amino acids. Looked up from germline, CDR1 is GTSNPN and CDR2 is SVGIG (reference sequence). The CDR3 here is CAWSGPGRINTEAFF. In DNA, the CDR3 is TGTGCCTGGAGTGGCCCAGGGCGGATTAACACTGAAGCTTTCTTT.

The chain couples TRBV29-1 to TRBJ1-1; a weak D match, TRBD1 (5 bases). The V gene's germline CDR1 is SQVTM and CDR2 ANQGSEA. The CDR3 is 14 residues long. Trimming pared 6 bases from V and 2 bases from J, leaving 16 bases between. CDR3 amino acids: CSVGVGPHNTEAFF. CDR3 nucleotide sequence: TGCAGCGTGGGGGTTGGGCCTCATAACACTGAAGCTTTCTTT.

The CDR3 DNA sequence: TGTGCCAGCAGCTTAGAGGATGTGGGGGCCCAGTACTTC. The encoded protein is CASSLEDVGAQYF. The chain carries TRBV11-2 and TRBJ2-5, with D perhaps TRBD1 or TRBD2 (5 bases each). V dropped 0 bases and J dropped 9 bases, with 11 bases sitting between them. The CDR3 spans 13 residues. Germline loops: CDR1 SGHAT, CDR2 FQNNGV.

V and J are TRBV4-1 and TRBJ2-2; possibly TRBD2 for D (5 bases). The germline V and J ends were trimmed by 0 bases and 3 bases, with 11 bases remaining between them. The V gene's germline CDR1 is MGHRA and CDR2 YSYEKL. The CDR3 loop spans 16 amino acids. The CDR3 bases are TGCGCCAGCAGCCAAGAGGGCGGAGGTTACACCGGGGAGCTGTTTTTT. Amino acid sequence: CASSQEGGGYTGELFF.